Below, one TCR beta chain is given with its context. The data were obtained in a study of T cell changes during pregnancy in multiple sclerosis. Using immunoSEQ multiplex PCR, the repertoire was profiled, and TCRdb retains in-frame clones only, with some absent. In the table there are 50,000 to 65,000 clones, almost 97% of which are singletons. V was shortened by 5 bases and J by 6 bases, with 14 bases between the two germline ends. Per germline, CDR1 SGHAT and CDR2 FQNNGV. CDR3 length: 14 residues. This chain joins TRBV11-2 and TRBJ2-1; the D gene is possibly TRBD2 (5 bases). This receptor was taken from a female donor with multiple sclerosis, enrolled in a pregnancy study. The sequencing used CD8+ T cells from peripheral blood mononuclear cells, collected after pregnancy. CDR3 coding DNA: TGTGCCAGCAGCCCTCCCGGACTGTCCAATGAGCAGTTCTTC. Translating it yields CASSPPGLSNEQFF.